This is a list of T cell receptor beta chains from one sample in a study of control samples from healthy donors and cancer patients. Profiled with immunoSEQ multiplex PCR; TCRdb holds only in-frame clones, not every one. The table records roughly 120,000 clones, about 95% of them present only once. The specimen was blood. Receptor source: a man aged 30-40 years in good health. CDR3s include the opening cysteine and the closing phenylalanine or tryptophan. Each record gives: J gene, D gene, V gene, clone size, CDR3 protein, CDR3 DNA. The D gene is left open where the match is weak. The size entry is marked missing in some rows and otherwise reads once, few, many or a size class.

J gene: TRBJ1-5
D gene: .
V gene: TRBV28
clone size: .
CDR3 protein: CATSTRAFGNQPQHF
CDR3 DNA: TGTGCCACCTCGACCCGGGCGTTTGGCAATCAGCCCCAGCATTTT

J gene: TRBJ2-4
D gene: .
V gene: TRBV4-3
clone size: .
CDR3 protein: CASSRTTGTKNIQYF
CDR3 DNA: TGCGCCAGCAGCCGGACCACCGGGACCAAAAACATTCAGTACTTC

J gene: TRBJ1-3
D gene: .
V gene: TRBV2
clone size: .
CDR3 protein: CASSYTGNTIYF
CDR3 DNA: TGTGCCAGCAGTTACACCGGAAACACCATATATTTT

J gene: TRBJ1-2
D gene: .
V gene: TRBV10-3
clone size: .
CDR3 protein: CAISESSVSIRGYTF
CDR3 DNA: TGTGCCATCAGTGAGTCAAGTGTCAGTATCCGGGGCTACACCTTC

J gene: TRBJ2-3
D gene: .
V gene: TRBV24-1
clone size: .
CDR3 protein: CATSDLTTTDTQYF
CDR3 DNA: TGTGCCACCAGTGACTTGACCACTACAGATACGCAGTATTTT

J gene: TRBJ1-6
D gene: .
V gene: TRBV7-2
clone size: .
CDR3 protein: CASSLVQGNSPLHF
CDR3 DNA: TGTGCCAGCAGCTTAGTCCAAGGCAATTCACCCCTCCACTTT

J gene: TRBJ2-7
D gene: .
V gene: TRBV5-4
clone size: .
CDR3 protein: CASSAGGGSYEQYF
CDR3 DNA: TGTGCCAGCAGCGCCGGCGGCGGCTCCTACGAGCAGTACTTC

J gene: TRBJ1-2
D gene: TRBD1
V gene: TRBV14
clone size: .
CDR3 protein: CASSPPRQGADGYTF
CDR3 DNA: TGTGCCAGCAGCCCCCCCCGGCAGGGGGCTGATGGCTACACCTTC

J gene: TRBJ1-1
D gene: .
V gene: TRBV27
clone size: .
CDR3 protein: CASSLGGGLGTEAFF
CDR3 DNA: TGTGCCAGCAGTTTAGGGGGGGGTCTGGGCACTGAAGCTTTCTTT

J gene: TRBJ2-7
D gene: .
V gene: TRBV7-2
clone size: .
CDR3 protein: CASSWTVWYEQYF
CDR3 DNA: TGTGCCAGCAGCTGGACAGTCTGGTACGAGCAGTACTTC

J gene: TRBJ2-2
D gene: .
V gene: TRBV5-1
clone size: .
CDR3 protein: CASSFYPGNTGELFF
CDR3 DNA: TGCGCCAGCAGCTTCTACCCCGGGAACACCGGGGAGCTGTTTTTT

J gene: TRBJ1-2
D gene: .
V gene: TRBV9
clone size: .
CDR3 protein: CASSSSRSGGVYGYTF
CDR3 DNA: TGTGCCAGCAGCTCCAGTAGGTCGGGGGGGGTCTATGGCTACACCTTC

J gene: TRBJ2-1
D gene: .
V gene: TRBV21-1
clone size: .
CDR3 protein: CASSNPGTGGFNEQFF
CDR3 DNA: TGTGCCAGCAGCAACCCCGGGACAGGGGGTTTCAATGAGCAGTTCTTC

J gene: TRBJ2-6
D gene: TRBD1
V gene: TRBV10-3
clone size: .
CDR3 protein: CAIRGTGTGANVLTF
CDR3 DNA: TGTGCCATCAGGGGGACAGGGACTGGGGCCAACGTCCTGACTTTC

J gene: TRBJ1-1
D gene: TRBD1
V gene: TRBV2
clone size: .
CDR3 protein: CASSGQGAGTEAFF
CDR3 DNA: TGTGCCAGCAGTGGACAGGGGGCTGGCACTGAAGCTTTCTTT

J gene: TRBJ1-4
D gene: .
V gene: TRBV19
clone size: .
CDR3 protein: CASSRRDAAKYEKLFF
CDR3 DNA: TGTGCCAGTAGCCGTAGGGACGCGGCCAAGTATGAAAAACTGTTTTTT

J gene: TRBJ2-3
D gene: .
V gene: TRBV6-2/TRBV6-3
clone size: .
CDR3 protein: CASSTPVYVTDTQYF
CDR3 DNA: TGTGCCAGCAGCACACCAGTTTACGTCACAGATACGCAGTATTTT

J gene: TRBJ2-2
D gene: .
V gene: TRBV9
clone size: once
CDR3 protein: CASSVEGQGWGTGELFF
CDR3 DNA: TGTGCCAGCAGCGTAGAAGGGCAGGGTTGGGGCACCGGGGAGCTGTTTTTT

J gene: TRBJ2-7
D gene: TRBD2
V gene: TRBV11-2
clone size: .
CDR3 protein: CASSLDWAGRDEQYF
CDR3 DNA: TGTGCCAGCAGCTTAGATTGGGCAGGGAGGGACGAGCAGTACTTC